Listed below are T cell receptor beta chains from one sample, sequenced in a study of T cell responses to AZD1222 COVID-19 vaccine. Profiling relied on immunoSEQ multiplex PCR, and the TCRdb table lists in-frame clones only, not all of them. The sample yields about 78,000 clones, approximately 90% seen once. The material was peripheral blood, obtained 28 days after the second AZD1222 dose. The receptors shown here come from an adult who received the AZD1222 COVID-19 vaccine. Each CDR3 is given with its conserved first and last residue. D genes are given only for firm matches. Clone size, where shown, is once, few, many, or a class for clones that have expanded.

j_call d_call clone_size v_call cdr3_aa cdr3_nt
TRBJ1-6 . . TRBV9 CASSRYNSPLHF TGTGCCAGCAGTAGGTATAATTCACCCCTCCACTTT
TRBJ2-3 TRBD1 once TRBV7-6 CASSLEDRVANTQYF TGTGCCAGCAGCTTAGAAGACAGGGTGGCTAATACGCAGTATTTT
TRBJ1-2 . . TRBV3-1/TRBV3-2 CASSQRFTGFNYGYTF TGTGCCAGCAGCCAGCGGTTTACAGGGTTTAACTATGGCTACACCTTC
TRBJ2-1 . once TRBV5-1 CASSLAVSYNEQFF TGCGCCAGCAGCTTGGCGGTTTCCTACAATGAGCAGTTCTTC
TRBJ2-7 TRBD2 . TRBV30 CAWSFSGAPYEQYF TGTGCCTGGAGTTTTAGCGGGGCCCCCTACGAGCAGTACTTC
TRBJ1-6 . . TRBV5-1 CASRLRGDNSPLHF TGCGCCAGCCGCCTCCGGGGGGATAATTCACCCCTCCACTTT
TRBJ1-4 . . TRBV9 CASSVGPSDEKLFF TGTGCCAGCAGCGTAGGACCGTCTGATGAAAAACTGTTTTTT
TRBJ1-1 TRBD1 . TRBV6-5 CASSRQGAEAFF TGTGCCAGCAGCAGACAGGGAGCTGAAGCTTTCTTT
TRBJ1-4 . once TRBV6-5 CASRSRGGPAEFF TGTGCCAGCAGATCCCGGGGGGGCCCCGCGGAGTTTTTT
TRBJ1-1 . . TRBV10-3 CAISEQGNTEAFF TGTGCCATCAGTGAACAGGGGAACACTGAAGCTTTCTTT
TRBJ2-3 . . TRBV6-1 CASSEDWHRLDTQYF TGTGCCAGCAGTGAAGATTGGCACCGCTTAGATACGCAGTATTTT
TRBJ1-4 . . TRBV7-3 CASSLNRATNEKLFF TGTGCCAGCAGCTTAAACAGGGCAACTAATGAAAAACTGTTTTTT
TRBJ2-1 . . TRBV5-1 CASSLALDGTHEQFF TGCGCCAGCAGCTTGGCCCTAGATGGCACCCATGAGCAGTTCTTC
TRBJ1-4 . . TRBV3-1/TRBV3-2 CASSQVELLGEKLFF TGTGCCAGCAGCCAAGTCGAGCTCCTGGGTGAAAAACTGTTTTTT
TRBJ2-5 . . TRBV5-4 CASSQHDTETQYF TGTGCCAGCAGCCAACACGACACAGAGACCCAGTACTTC